This T cell receptor (beta chain) was sequenced in a study of shared clonotypes between healthy human individuals. The germline V and J ends were trimmed by 5 bases and 8 bases, with 19 bases remaining between them. Germline V CDR1 and CDR2: MGHRA, YSYEKL. CDR3 length: 15 residues. Amplification in unsorted PBMC replicate PCRs started from 250 to 300 ng DNA, which equals about 30,000 T cell genomes. The assay was immunoSEQ multiplex PCR, and TCRdb's table has in-frame clones only and misses some. The table shows 490,000 or so clones, with roughly 85% occurring only once. This rearrangement joins TRBV4-1 to TRBJ2-1; D might be TRBD2 (6 bases). The clonotype was recovered from a woman aged 40-49 years in good health. Some clones in this sample may be carry-over from other donors' samples. What was sequenced was PBMCs. The CDR3 spells CASSSLPTGDYEQFF. The CDR3 nucleotides read TGCGCCAGCAGCTCACTACCCACTGGGGACTATGAGCAGTTCTTC.